The 8 T cell receptor beta chains reported below all come from one sample, sequenced in a study of blood T cell repertoires in COVID-19. The repertoire was sequenced with immunoSEQ multiplex PCR; TCRdb's copy has only in-frame clones and lacks some. The sample has about 160,000 clones; 85% are singletons. Sequencing input: peripheral blood. The receptor source for this set is a human donor with acute or convalescent COVID-19. The donor label of this sample is uncertain.

The chain's CDR3 is CASSLFGGSGYTF. CDR3 DNA: TGTGCCAGCAGCTTATTTGGGGGCAGTGGCTACACCTTC. The rearrangement links TRBV7-8 to TRBJ1-2; tentative D call: TRBD1 (6 bases). Trimming took off 2 bases at V and 7 bases at J, with 11 bases between the two ends. Germline-derived CDR1 and CDR2 are SGHVS and FQNEAQ. The CDR3 has 13 residues.

The J gene is TRBJ1-4, the V gene TRBV5-1, with 9 bases fitting TRBD1. Germline-derived CDR1 and CDR2 are SGHRS and YFSETQ. This CDR3 is 14 amino acids long. V was pared by 1 base and J by 7 bases, with 2 bases of the junction left unmatched. The CDR3 region is CASSLTGGFEKLFF. The CDR3 DNA sequence: TGCGCCAGCAGCTTGACAGGGGGCTTTGAAAAACTGTTTTTT.

This chain connects TRBV5-1 to TRBJ1-2; the match to TRBD1 covers 8 bases. Trimming removed 4 bases from V and 4 bases from J; junction bases left unmatched: 12. CDR3 length equals 16 residues. In germline, CDR1 is SGHRS, CDR2 YFSETQ. The CDR3 region has the DNA TGCGCCAGCAGCCCGGCTACGGGACAGGCCGTCTATGGCTACACCTTC. Protein: CASSPATGQAVYGYTF.

The chain recombines TRBV1 with TRBJ1-5; the tabulated D call, TRBD1, remains unverified against the DNA. TRBV1 is a documented pseudogene. The CDR3 has 18 residues. CDR3 region: CTSSQDQKVDISNQPQHF. CDR3 DNA: TGCACCAGCAGCCAAGATCAGAAGGTGGACATAAGCAATCAGCCCCAGCATTTT.

J is TRBJ2-5 and V is TRBV9, with 9 positions matching TRBD2. Germline CDR1 SGDLS, CDR2 YYNGEE. V shed 1 base and J 4 bases; nucleotides not matched to a gene: 8. There are 16 residues in the CDR3. CDR3 in DNA: TGTGCCAGCAGCGTACTGAGCGGGGGGAGGGGAGAGACCCAGTACTTC. Translated: CASSVLSGGRGETQYF.

The chain carries TRBV2 and TRBJ2-4; the D gene is possibly TRBD1 (5 bases). Trimming stripped 6 bases from V and 9 bases from J, with 15 bases between. Germline loops: CDR1 SNHLY, CDR2 FYNNEI. The length of the CDR3 is 13 residues. CDR3 in DNA: TGTGCCAGCAGAGACCAGGGTGTAGGCATTCAGTACTTC. It encodes CASRDQGVGIQYF.

This clone was counted between two and nine times. Here the CDR3 reads CAWSTSEGGEQYF. The CDR3 bases are TGTGCCTGGAGTACTAGCGAGGGGGGCGAGCAGTACTTC. V is TRBV30 and J is TRBJ2-7, with a possible D match to TRBD2 (7 bases). Trimming took 2 bases from V and 6 from J, leaving 14 bases between them. There are 13 residues in the CDR3. Germline CDR1 is GTSNPN and CDR2 is SVGIG (reference sequence).

This CDR3 is CASRPRQEISNQPQHF. The CDR3 coding sequence is TGTGCCAGTAGGCCTCGACAGGAGATTAGCAATCAGCCCCAGCATTTT. This sequence joins TRBV19 and TRBJ1-5; tentative D call: TRBD1 (6 bases). This CDR3 comprises 16 residues. V was cut by 6 bases and J by 0 bases, with 15 bases left in between. Germline lookup yields CDR1 LNHDA and CDR2 SQIVND (reference sequence).